The entry below describes one T cell receptor (beta chain). The data were produced by immunoSEQ multiplex PCR, yet TCRdb's version contains in-frame clones alone and is incomplete. The sample lists some 180,000 clones, under 90% occurring once. The data are from a study of blood T cell repertoires in COVID-19. The trim removed 2 bases at V and 2 bases at J, leaving 0 bases unmatched. This CDR3 is built from 13 residues. Germline V gives CDR1 SGHRS, CDR2 YFSETQ. The sequenced sample was peripheral blood. This TCR was sampled from a woman aged 80 or over with acute or convalescent COVID-19. The V gene is TRBV5-1, the J gene TRBJ2-5, with TRBD2 identical over 7 bases. CDR3 nucleotides: TGCGCCAGCAGCTTCGGGGGGCAAGAGACCCAGTACTTC. It is translated as CASSFGGQETQYF.